This T cell receptor beta chain was sequenced for a study of regulatory T cells in long-lasting Graves disease. General observations from the study: Persistent disease preferred TRBV28, TRBJ1-2 and TRBJ2-5. Sampling was limited to peripheral blood rather than thyroid tissue.

HTBI primers from iRepertoire and Arm-PCR of CDR3 regions yielded the TCR beta libraries. TCRdb passed the multiplex PCR reads through MiXCR, listing each CDR3 protein once. The sample includes hundreds of thousands of distinct CDR3 sequences, roughly 15% of them seen just once. J was trimmed by 5 bases and V by 7 bases; bases with no gene match: 5. Germline CDR1 ENHRY, CDR2 SYGVKD. The CDR3 is 13 residues long. Time point of the sample: newly diagnosed GD, antithyroid drugs for less than 3 months. Preparation of the TCR library used RNA extracted from PBMCs. As a group, patients came from one endocrinology department in Xi'an, China. As regards this clonotype: Its antigen remains unidentified.

The sample also formed part of further work on T cells in Graves' hyperthyroidism and ophthalmopathy. That report adds: Among clonotypes expanded in thyroid above 0.001, most were also found in blood.

The origin of this receptor is a woman aged 25-40 years with Graves disease. This chain joins TRBV10-3 and TRBJ2-1; 7 bases fit TRBD2. Specimen: peripheral blood mononuclear cells (PBMCs), collected at new diagnosis, from a patient treated with antithyroid drugs. The CDR3 here is CAITPAGDNEQFF. The CDR3 DNA reads TGTGCCATCACCCCTGCGGGGGACAATGAGCAGTTCTTC.